This TCR beta chain appears in the sequencing data of a study of control samples from healthy donors and cancer patients. Generated by immunoSEQ multiplex PCR, the TCRdb table keeps only in-frame clones and is missing some. Here the sample spans around 29,000 clones, approximately 79% being singletons. Germline assignment: CDR1 LNHDA and CDR2 SQIVND (reference sequence). CDR3 length: 14 amino acids. V lost 10 bases, J lost 4 bases, and 6 bases stayed unmatched. The rearrangement joins TRBV19 to TRBJ2-1, with 11 positions matching TRBD2. The sequence was obtained from a man in his sixties with head and neck cancer. The source material was PBMCs. Written as DNA, the CDR3 is TGTGCCACCTCGGGACTAGCGGATTACAATGAGCAGTTCTTC. Amino acid sequence: CATSGLADYNEQFF. Full variable domain (remainder filled in from reference TRBV19 and TRBJ2-1): DGGITQSPKYLFRKEGQNVTLSCEQNLNHDAMYWYRQDPGQGLRLIYYSQIVNDFQKGDIAEGYSVSREKKESFPLTVTSAQKNPTAFYLCATSGLADYNEQFFGPGTRLTVL.